The rows below give T cell receptor beta chains drawn from one sample of a study of OX40 agonist ivuxolimab in advanced cancers. Generated by immunoSEQ multiplex PCR, the TCRdb table keeps only in-frame clones and is missing some. The sample includes tens of thousands of clones, around nine tenths seen only once; the top ten take just over 2.5%. Sample: CD4+ or CD8+ T cells sorted from blood, taken in a trial of the OX40 agonist ivuxolimab. The receptor set was obtained from an adult with an advanced solid tumor such as melanoma, head and neck, liver or kidney cancer. The CDR3 runs from the conserved cysteine through the conserved F or W. A D gene is named only where the DNA matches it firmly. Clone size is shown for a subset of rows, as once, few, many or a class of expanded clone.

v_call	clone_size	j_call	cdr3_length	d_call	cdr3_aa	cdr3_nt
TRBV19	-	TRBJ1-2	12	-	CASSNRDYGYTF	TGTGCCAGTAGTAACCGGGACTATGGCTACACCTTC
TRBV7-2	-	TRBJ1-3	14	-	CASSAIASGNTIYF	TGTGCCAGCAGCGCTATCGCCTCTGGAAACACCATATATTTT
TRBV6-6	-	TRBJ2-1	14	-	CAIARSGNFNEQFF	TGTGCCATAGCGCGGTCGGGGAACTTTAATGAGCAGTTCTTC
TRBV28	few	TRBJ1-5	14	-	CASSSGASNQPQHF	TGTGCCAGCAGTTCAGGGGCTAGCAATCAGCCCCAGCATTTT
TRBV19	-	TRBJ2-7	13	-	CASSRFLGYEQYF	TGTGCCAGTAGTCGTTTTTTGGGTTACGAGCAGTACTTC
TRBV5-1	once	TRBJ2-3	16	TRBD1	CASSLDGTGFTDTQYF	TGCGCCAGCAGCTTGGACGGGACAGGCTTCACAGATACGCAGTATTTT
TRBV9	-	TRBJ2-5	13	TRBD2	CASSAGLEVTQYF	TGTGCCAGCAGCGCGGGACTAGAAGTGACCCAGTACTTC
TRBV18	-	TRBJ1-5	13	-	CASSPLGPEPQHF	TGTGCCAGCTCACCACTGGGGCCAGAACCCCAGCATTTT
TRBV6-5	few	TRBJ2-1	14	-	CASSRWAVSDEQFF	TGTGCCAGCAGTAGATGGGCCGTGAGCGATGAGCAGTTCTTC
TRBV6-5	-	TRBJ2-5	13	TRBD1	CASRSTGQETQYF	TGTGCCAGCAGGTCGACAGGGCAAGAGACCCAGTACTTC
TRBV9	-	TRBJ1-3	15	-	CASSVSTNSGNTIYF	TGTGCCAGCAGCGTATCCACGAACTCTGGAAACACCATATATTTT
TRBV30	-	TRBJ1-5	14	-	CAWSEGSGNQPQHF	TGTGCCTGGAGTGAGGGGAGCGGCAATCAGCCCCAGCATTTT
TRBV21-1	-	TRBJ2-5	14	-	CASSKETGVETQYF	TGTGCCAGCAGCAAAGAGACAGGGGTGGAGACCCAGTACTTC
TRBV11-3	-	TRBJ2-7	13	-	CASSLSLPNEQYF	TGTGCCAGCAGCTTGAGCTTGCCTAACGAGCAGTACTTC
TRBV19	-	TRBJ1-5	15	-	CASSMRAIGDQPQHF	TGTGCCAGTAGTATGAGGGCCATAGGGGATCAGCCCCAGCATTTT
TRBV7-2	once	TRBJ2-3	16	TRBD2	CASSFYGLAGTDTQYF	TGTGCCAGCAGCTTCTATGGACTAGCGGGCACAGATACGCAGTATTTT
TRBV30	-	TRBJ1-2	11	-	CALDTNYGYTF	TGTGCCTTAGACACTAACTATGGCTACACCTTC
TRBV5-6	-	TRBJ1-2	13	-	CASSLPSGYGYTF	TGTGCCAGCAGCTTGCCATCGGGCTATGGCTACACCTTC
TRBV19	-	TRBJ2-3	13	-	CASSVQGAATQYF	TGTGCCAGTAGTGTACAAGGGGCAGCTACGCAGTATTTT
TRBV19	-	TRBJ1-2	13	TRBD1	CASRRGQEDGYTF	TGTGCCAGTAGGAGGGGGCAGGAGGATGGCTACACCTTC
TRBV29-1	-	TRBJ2-3	15	-	CSATRDILPTDTQYF	TGCAGCGCTACCCGGGACATCCTACCCACAGATACGCAGTATTTT
TRBV4-1	-	TRBJ2-4	17	-	CASSQSRGIEAKNIQYF	TGCGCCAGCAGCCAGAGCAGGGGAATTGAAGCCAAAAACATTCAGTACTTC
TRBV4-3	-	TRBJ2-7	17	-	CASSQDFRSLSSYEQYF	TGCGCCAGCAGCCAAGATTTCAGGTCCCTAAGCTCCTACGAGCAGTACTTC